This passage covers 30 T cell receptor beta chains from one sample sequenced in a study of blood T cell repertoires in COVID-19. Profiling relied on immunoSEQ multiplex PCR, and the TCRdb table lists in-frame clones only, not all of them. This table has 110,000 to 150,000 clones, 80% appearing once. Sequenced input: peripheral blood. Receptors originate from a woman between 45 and 60 years old with acute or convalescent COVID-19.

The genes are TRBV6-6 and TRBJ1-2, with D perhaps matching TRBD1 (5 bases). CDR1 is MNHNY and CDR2 is SVGAGI in the germline V gene (reference sequence). CDR3 length: 15 amino acids. The V end was cut by 0 bases, the J end by 4 bases, with 12 bases between. The CDR3 here is CASSYSEWQGYGYTF. CDR3 DNA: TGTGCCAGCAGTTACTCGGAGTGGCAGGGCTATGGCTACACCTTC.

This clone occurred a few times. The genes are TRBV4-1 and TRBJ1-3; no clear D gene. Trimming took off 0 bases at V and 0 bases at J, with 6 bases between the two ends. The CDR3 has 15 residues. Germline-derived CDR1 and CDR2 are MGHRA and YSYEKL. The DNA for the CDR3 is TGCGCCAGCAGCCAAGAGGGCAGCTCTGGAAACACCATATATTTT. It encodes CASSQEGSSGNTIYF.

This clone was observed a single time. The chain combines TRBV7-2 with TRBJ2-3, with 8 nucleotides matching TRBD2. The ends lost 4 bases at V and 3 bases at J; junction bases unmatched: 6. The CDR3 consists of 15 residues. Per the germline V gene, CDR1 is SGHTA and CDR2 is FQGNSA. The CDR3 DNA is TGTGCCAGCAGCTCATGGACTAGCAGGACAGATACGCAGTATTTT. Amino acids: CASSSWTSRTDTQYF.

In its sample, this clone was seen a few times. The CDR3: CASSQGAGGSNTGELFF. CDR3 DNA: TGTGCCAGCAGCCAAGGAGCGGGGGGTTCGAACACCGGGGAGCTGTTTTTT. The chain links TRBV4-2 to TRBJ2-2, with 9 bases lining up with TRBD2. V shed 1 base and J 0 bases; nucleotides not matched to a gene: 3. CDR1 is LGHNA, CDR2 YNFKEQ, per germline. The CDR3 totals 17 residues.

The chain is built from TRBV6-5 and TRBJ1-2; 8 nucleotides match TRBD1. CDR3 size: 12 residues. With 6 bases clipped from V and 8 bases from J, the junction kept 5 bases outside the gene matches. Germline CDR1 and CDR2: MNHEY and SVGAGI. The CDR3 DNA follows: TGTGCCAGCAGAGGGGACAGGCCCGGCTACACCTTC. This sequence encodes CASRGDRPGYTF.

The V call is TRBV6-5, the J call TRBJ1-2, with D hard to call. Trimming took 2 bases from V and 4 from J, leaving 11 bases between them. Germline V lookup: CDR1 MNHEY, CDR2 SVGAGI. The CDR3 totals 14 residues. In DNA form, the CDR3 reads TGTGCCAGCAGTTACAGGCGACAAAGCTATGGCTACACCTTC. Its protein is CASSYRRQSYGYTF.

This rearrangement joins TRBV9 to TRBJ2-3, with a possible D match to TRBD2 (5 bases). V lost 0 bases to trimming and J lost 3 bases, with 11 bases between them. The CDR3 contains 15 residues. Germline V gene sequence: CDR1 SGDLS, CDR2 YYNGEE. This chain's CDR3 is CASSVGVDLTDTQYF. The DNA of the CDR3 is TGTGCCAGCAGCGTAGGGGTGGACTTAACAGATACGCAGTATTTT.

The chain joins TRBV12-3 or TRBV12-4 to TRBJ2-7; D gene ambiguous. V gave up 5 bases and J gave up 3 bases, with 8 bases separating them. The CDR3 runs to 12 residues. The CDR3 DNA is TGTGCCAGCAGTCCCCTCGGCTACGAGCAGTACTTC. Translating it yields CASSPLGYEQYF.

This clone appeared a single time. The chain joins TRBV9 to TRBJ2-7; D remains unclear. Looked up from germline, CDR1 is SGDLS and CDR2 is YYNGEE. The CDR3 contains 14 residues. Trimming took off 4 bases at V and 0 bases at J, with 11 bases between the two ends. CDR3 amino acids: CASSPGRISYEQYF. The DNA of the CDR3 is TGTGCCAGCAGCCCCGGTCGAATCTCCTACGAGCAGTACTTC. The whole variable domain, remainder taken from reference TRBV9 and TRBJ2-7, is DSGVTQTPKHLITATGQRVTLRCSPRSGDLSVYWYQQSLDQGLQFLIQYYNGEERAKGNILERFSAQQFPDLHSELNLSSLELGDSALYFCASSPGRISYEQYFGPGTRLTVT.

This chain joins TRBV4-3 and TRBJ2-7; 12 positions agree with TRBD2. The length of the CDR3 is 16 residues. Germline CDR1 reads LGHNA; CDR2 reads YSLEER. The V and J ends lost 0 bases and 12 bases, in that order; junction bases with no gene match: 12. DNA of the CDR3: TGCGCCAGCAGCCAAGAGTTGGGGCTAGCGGGGGGGCGGATGTACTTC. The encoded protein is CASSQELGLAGGRMYF.

This chain uses TRBV7-9 with TRBJ1-2; D remains unclear. With 0 bases removed from V and 8 bases from J, the gap between germline ends came to 16 bases. Germline V lookup: CDR1 SEHNR, CDR2 FQNEAQ (reference sequence). The CDR3 length is 15 residues. The CDR3 DNA follows: TGTGCCAGCAGCTTAGCTCCTGCCCAGGATTACGGCTACACCTTC. It specifies CASSLAPAQDYGYTF.

The chain carries TRBV3-1 (or the pseudogene TRBV3-2) and TRBJ2-4, with TRBD2 as a possible D gene (5 bases). Germline loops: CDR1 LGHDT, CDR2 YNNKEL (reference sequence). The CDR3 sequence is 12 residues long. Deletions cut 3 bases from V and 9 bases from J, with 9 bases between. Here the CDR3 reads CASSHPRGIQYF. CDR3 nucleotides: TGTGCCAGCAGCCACCCCCGGGGCATTCAGTACTTC.

A remark on this clone: This specimen includes other DNA sequences encoding the same CDR3. This chain uses TRBV11-2 with TRBJ2-7; D is ambiguous. The germline V gene has CDR1 SGHAT and CDR2 FQNNGV. The V end lost 2 bases, the J end lost 2 bases, and 7 bases lay between the germline ends. This CDR3 is built from 13 residues. The CDR3 spells CASSLSGAYEQYF. CDR3 nucleotide sequence: TGTGCCAGCAGCTTATCAGGCGCCTACGAGCAGTACTTC. Based on the CDR3 plus reference TRBV11-2 and TRBJ2-7, the full variable domain is EAGVAQSPRYKIIEKRQSVAFWCNPISGHATLYWYQQILGQGPKLLIQFQNNGVVDDSQLPKDRFSAERLKGVDSTLKIQPAKLEDSAVYLCASSLSGAYEQYFGPGTRLTVT.

The genes are TRBV5-5 and TRBJ1-2, with 8 bases aligning to TRBD1. There are 15 residues in the CDR3. Germline CDR1 is SGHKS and CDR2 is YYEKEE (reference sequence). With V trimmed by 2 bases and J by 4 bases, 7 bases remained unmatched. The CDR3 loop reads CASSLSTGGSYGYTF. The DNA for the CDR3 is TGTGCCAGCAGCTTAAGTACAGGGGGAAGCTATGGCTACACCTTC.

This clone was seen once. This sequence joins TRBV6-2 or TRBV6-3 and TRBJ1-5; D gene uncertain. Germline assignment: CDR1 MNHEY and CDR2 SVGEGT. The CDR3 runs 14 residues. Trimming left V 0 bases short and J 5 bases short, with 8 bases between. CDR3 coding DNA: TGTGCCAGCAGTTACTCGAGCACCTATCAGCCCCAGCATTTT. Residues: CASSYSSTYQPQHF.

The chain couples TRBV15 to TRBJ1-5, with a possible D match to TRBD1 (5 bases). V was cut by 5 bases and J by 0 bases, with 17 bases left in between. The CDR3 sequence is 17 residues long. Germline CDR1 LNHNV, CDR2 YYDKDF (reference sequence). In DNA, the CDR3 is TGTGCCACCAGCCCGGTGCGGCGGGACTATAGCAATCAGCCCCAGCATTTT. It yields the protein CATSPVRRDYSNQPQHF.

Comment on this clone: The same CDR3 arises from other DNA sequences in this sample as well. The chain recombines TRBV28 with TRBJ1-5, with D possibly TRBD1 on 5 matching bases. CDR3 length: 11 residues. The germline V and J ends were trimmed by 6 bases and 6 bases, with 6 bases remaining between them. Germline V gives CDR1 MDHEN, CDR2 SYDVKM. The CDR3 is CASRGGQPQHF. CDR3 bases: TGTGCCAGCAGGGGGGGTCAGCCCCAGCATTTT.

The rearrangement uses TRBV5-4 and TRBJ2-5, with TRBD1 identical over 7 bases. CDR1 and CDR2 (germline): SGHNT, YYREEE (reference sequence). The junction had 11 bases not matched to a gene; V was cut back by 4 bases and J by 2 bases. This CDR3 spans 16 amino acids. The CDR3 loop is CASSPGTVATQETQYF. CDR3 in DNA: TGTGCCAGCAGCCCCGGGACAGTCGCAACGCAAGAGACCCAGTACTTC.

This rearrangement joins TRBV2 to TRBJ1-1, with D perhaps TRBD1 (6 bases). The germline gives CDR1 SNHLY, CDR2 FYNNEI. V lost 3 bases to trimming and J lost 5 bases, with 10 bases between them. The CDR3 is 13 residues long. This CDR3 is CASSEEGGTEAFF. The CDR3 bases are TGTGCCAGCAGTGAGGAAGGGGGTACTGAAGCTTTCTTT.

CDR3 DNA sequence: TGTGCCAGCAGTTACCGTGCAACAGGGAACACTGAAGCTTTCTTT. Protein: CASSYRATGNTEAFF. This chain links TRBV6-5 with TRBJ1-1, with TRBD1 as a possible D gene (5 bases). The ends were cut back, 2 bases at V and 1 base at J, with 11 bases in the middle. This CDR3 spans 15 amino acids. CDR1 MNHEY and CDR2 SVGAGI come from the germline V gene.

The chain recombines TRBV6-5 with TRBJ2-7; a possible D gene is TRBD2 (5 bases). The germline CDR1 and CDR2 sequences are MNHEY and SVGAGI. The CDR3 is 14 residues long. Trimming removed 6 bases at V and 3 bases at J, with 15 bases between. CDR3 sequence (DNA): TGTGCCAGCAGAACCCGGCCGGGATACTACGAGCAGTACTTC. Protein product: CASRTRPGYYEQYF.

This rearrangement joins TRBV5-1 to TRBJ1-4; 12 bases align to TRBD1. The CDR3 extends over 16 amino acids. J was trimmed by 7 bases and V by 3 bases; bases with no gene match: 7. Germline CDR1 SGHRS, CDR2 YFSETQ. The DNA of the CDR3 is TGCGCCAGCAGCTGGGGGACAGGGGGCGTAGTTGAAAAACTGTTTTTT. This codes for CASSWGTGGVVEKLFF.

The J gene is TRBJ1-5, the V gene TRBV28; a weak D match, TRBD1 (5 bases). The germline CDR1 and CDR2 sequences are MDHEN and SYDVKM. The V end lost 7 bases, the J end lost 7 bases, and 14 bases lay between the germline ends. CDR3 length equals 13 residues. CDR3 bases: TGTGCCAGCAAACCACAGGAGGGGCAGCCCCAGCATTTT. It encodes CASKPQEGQPQHF.

Details on this clone: One end of the junction is discordant with germline, which a read error may explain. This chain uses TRBV2 with TRBJ1-2, with a tentative D call TRBD1 (5 bases). Germline V gives CDR1 SNHLY, CDR2 FYNNEI. CDR3 size: 12 residues. The CDR3 sequence: CASSESPQGGSF. The DNA for the CDR3 is TGTGCCAGCAGTGAAAGCCCGCAGGGAGGGTCCTTC.

This sequence joins TRBV5-1 and TRBJ2-7; 9 bases match TRBD1. The CDR3 loop spans 19 amino acids. CDR1 and CDR2 (germline): SGHRS, YFSETQ. Losses at the gene ends were 1 base for V and 2 bases for J; bases not matched to a gene: 16. The CDR3 DNA sequence: TGCGCCAGCAGCTTGTTTGGGGGACAGGGCGTTATCCGAACCTACGAGCAGTACTTC. Protein product: CASSLFGGQGVIRTYEQYF. The variable domain in full, with the rest retrieved from reference TRBV5-1 and TRBJ2-7, is KAGVTQTPRYLIKTRGQQVTLSCSPISGHRSVSWYQQTPGQGLQFLFEYFSETQRNKGNFPGRFSGRQFSNSRSEMNVSTLELGDSALYLCASSLFGGQGVIRTYEQYFGPGTRLTVT.

V usage is TRBV21-1 and J usage is TRBJ1-4; the table assigns TRBD1, which was not confirmed against the DNA. TRBV21-1 is assigned pseudogene status. The CDR3 is 17 amino acids. The CDR3 DNA sequence: TGTGCCAGCAGAGAAGGTCGACAACCAACAACTAATGAAAAACTGTTTTTT. Translation gives CASREGRQPTTNEKLFF.

This clone was seen just once. This chain uses TRBV12-3 or TRBV12-4 with TRBJ1-5; D not resolved. This CDR3 is built from 13 residues. Trimming shortened V by 2 bases and J by 7 bases, and 9 bases separated the two germline ends. In nucleotides, the CDR3 is TGTGCCAGCAGTTTAAGGGAGGGACAGCCCCAGCATTTT. This sequence encodes CASSLREGQPQHF.

The V and J genes are TRBV30 and TRBJ1-3; a weak D match, TRBD1 (6 bases). The V end lost 0 bases, the J end lost 1 base, and 7 bases lay between the germline ends. The CDR3 loop spans 14 amino acids. The germline CDR1 and CDR2 sequences are GTSNPN and SVGIG (reference sequence). The CDR3 nucleotides read TGTGCCTGGAGTGTAGGGGGATCTGGAAACACCATATATTTT. It codes for CAWSVGGSGNTIYF.

This clone was detected once. J is TRBJ2-2 and V is TRBV3-1 (or the pseudogene TRBV3-2), with 7 nucleotides matching TRBD2. This CDR3 has 19 amino acids. CDR1 and CDR2 from the germline V gene are LGHDT and YNNKEL (reference sequence). Trimming cost V 1 base and J 2 bases; bases outside gene matches: 13. CDR3 sequence: CASSQGVRGNLRNTGELFF. CDR3 nucleotides: TGTGCCAGCAGCCAAGGGGTGCGGGGGAACTTACGAAACACCGGGGAGCTGTTTTTT.

The chain has TRBV6-5 and TRBJ1-2; 8 nucleotides match TRBD1. The CDR3 sequence is 16 residues long. The germline V gene encodes CDR1 MNHEY and CDR2 SVGAGI. V shed 0 bases and J 7 bases; nucleotides not matched to a gene: 10. The CDR3 region is CASSYSGQGKGFGYTF. CDR3 DNA: TGTGCCAGCAGTTACTCAGGACAGGGTAAAGGTTTTGGCTACACCTTC.